This passage covers 21 T cell receptor beta chains from one sample sequenced in a study of shared clonotypes between healthy human individuals. Some clones are missing from TCRdb's copy, which holds only in-frame ones; the method was immunoSEQ multiplex PCR. The table includes hundreds of thousands of clones, roughly 73% detected once. Sequencing was carried out using memory CD4+ T cells sorted from blood. The subset was: CD45RA-negative fraction. These TCRs come from a woman between 25 and 40 years old in good health.

This clone showed up just a few times. This chain uses TRBV18 with TRBJ2-1; TRBD1 matches at 9 bases. This CDR3 contains 16 residues. CDR1 is KGHSH, CDR2 LQKENI, per germline. Germline trimming cut 6 bases from V and 9 bases from J; bases unmatched to any gene: 15. The CDR3 nucleotides read TGTGCCAGCTCCCCCCGAGGCGGACAGGGGTTGAGTGAGCAGTTCTTC. As protein: CASSPRGGQGLSEQFF.

This clone came up once. This chain uses TRBV5-1 with TRBJ2-3; 11 nucleotides match TRBD2. Germline V gene lookup returns CDR1 SGHRS and CDR2 YFSETQ. With 4 bases clipped from V and 0 bases from J, the junction kept 4 bases outside the gene matches. The CDR3 length is 16 residues. CDR3 coding DNA: TGCGCCAGCAGCAGTAGCGGGAGGGCCAGCACAGATACGCAGTATTTT. As protein: CASSSSGRASTDTQYF. Full variable domain (outside the CDR3, taken from reference TRBV5-1 and TRBJ2-3): KAGVTQTPRYLIKTRGQQVTLSCSPISGHRSVSWYQQTPGQGLQFLFEYFSETQRNKGNFPGRFSGRQFSNSRSEMNVSTLELGDSALYLCASSSSGRASTDTQYFGPGTRLTVL.

This clone has a handful of counts. V usage is TRBV11-3 and J usage is TRBJ1-1, with 8 bases fitting TRBD1. This CDR3 is 15 amino acids long. Germline V gives CDR1 SGHNT, CDR2 YENEEA. V shed 5 bases, J shed 2 bases, and the junction held 7 bases outside the gene matches. The CDR3 spells CASSGRGLLNTEAFF. CDR3 nucleotides: TGTGCCAGCAGCGGCAGGGGGCTGCTTAACACTGAAGCTTTCTTT.

This clone was seen only a few times. The J gene is TRBJ2-3, the V gene TRBV28; 11 nucleotides agree with TRBD2. Unmatched junction bases numbered 5, after V lost 4 bases and J lost 5 bases. CDR1 and CDR2 (germline): MDHEN, SYDVKM. This CDR3 has 15 amino acids. DNA of the CDR3: TGTGCCAGCAGTTCACTAGCGGGAGCGGGAGATACGCAGTATTTT. Translation gives CASSSLAGAGDTQYF.

This chain connects TRBV19 to TRBJ1-5, with D maybe TRBD1 (5 bases). V lost 2 bases to trimming and J lost 0 bases, with 11 bases between them. The CDR3 consists of 16 residues. The germline V gene encodes CDR1 LNHDA and CDR2 SQIVND (reference sequence). The CDR3 sequence: CASSILQGISNQPQHF. CDR3 DNA: TGTGCCAGTAGTATATTGCAGGGAATTAGCAATCAGCCCCAGCATTTT.

This clone was observed a few times. V gene TRBV9 combines with J gene TRBJ2-2; D is possibly TRBD1 or TRBD2 (6 bases each). The V end lost 0 bases, the J end lost 3 bases, and 9 bases lay between the germline ends. CDR1 and CDR2 (germline): SGDLS, YYNGEE. The CDR3 is made up of 15 amino acids. The CDR3 sequence is CASSVAGGHTGELFF. CDR3 coding DNA: TGTGCCAGCAGCGTAGCTGGGGGGCACACCGGGGAGCTGTTTTTT.

This chain links TRBV14 with TRBJ1-1; perhaps TRBD1 as D (5 bases). Germline loops: CDR1 SGHDN, CDR2 FVKESK. This CDR3 comprises 14 residues. V was trimmed by 5 bases and J by 4 bases, leaving 14 bases between them. CDR3 bases: TGTGCCAGCAGCTCCCAGCAGGGCACCACTGAAGCTTTCTTT. Amino acids: CASSSQQGTTEAFF.

The chain is built from TRBV27 and TRBJ1-1, with a weak D call TRBD1 (5 bases). Germline CDR1 and CDR2: MNHEY and SMNVEV (reference sequence). Trimming removed 6 bases from V and 7 bases from J, with 24 bases in between. This CDR3 is 16 amino acids long. The CDR3, as DNA: TGTGCCAGCAGAAAAAAAGGGGCAGAGCTCTCCTATGAAGCTTTCTTT. Its translation is CASRKKGAELSYEAFF.

This chain connects TRBV4-1 to TRBJ2-7, with D uncertain. This CDR3 is 14 amino acids long. V shed 3 bases and J shed 6 bases, with 15 bases lying between them. Germline CDR1 and CDR2: MGHRA and YSYEKL. This CDR3 reads CASSQVDIQAEQYF. CDR3 nucleotides: TGCGCCAGCAGCCAGGTTGACATTCAAGCCGAGCAGTACTTC.

The CDR3 loop is CASSPLVGGSNQPQHF. In DNA, the CDR3 is TGTGCCAGCAGTCCTTTAGTCGGGGGTTCCAATCAGCCCCAGCATTTT. The chain employs TRBV27 and TRBJ1-5; the D gene is possibly TRBD1 (5 bases). This CDR3 is 16 amino acids long. Trimming removed 5 bases from V and 3 bases from J, with 17 bases in between. Looked up from germline, CDR1 is MNHEY and CDR2 is SMNVEV (reference sequence).

This clone was counted ten times or more. Relative to the germline gene, one junction end is altered; a read error may explain this. The rearrangement links TRBV2 to TRBJ1-1, with 7 bases lining up with TRBD1. Germline V gene lookup returns CDR1 SNHLY and CDR2 FYNNEI. The CDR3 has 15 amino acids. The CDR3: CASREDRAVGTEAFF. In DNA, the CDR3 is TGTGCCAGCAGGGAAGACAGGGCCGTAGGGACTGAAGCTTTCTTT.

This sequence joins TRBV11-2 and TRBJ1-1; D ambiguous. V was trimmed by 7 bases and J by 6 bases, leaving 15 bases between them. This CDR3 is 13 amino acids long. Germline CDR1 is SGHAT and CDR2 is FQNNGV. The CDR3 coding sequence is TGTGCCAGCACCACCCGCGCCCAGGCTGAAGCTTTCTTT. The encoded protein is CASTTRAQAEAFF.

The V gene is TRBV6-1, the J gene TRBJ2-7, with a possible D match to TRBD2 (6 bases). Trimming shortened V by 1 base and J by 7 bases, and 11 bases separated the two germline ends. This CDR3 comprises 13 residues. Per the germline V gene, CDR1 is MNHNS and CDR2 is SASEGT. The CDR3 nucleotides read TGTGCCAGCAGTGAAGGGGGGGATTGGGAGCAGTACTTC. Encoded protein: CASSEGGDWEQYF.

The J gene is TRBJ1-1, the V gene TRBV6-5, with TRBD1 as a possible D gene (5 bases). CDR1 is MNHEY and CDR2 is SVGAGI in the germline V gene. This CDR3 is 16 amino acids long. V lost 1 base and J 4 bases, leaving 16 bases between the germline ends. The CDR3 here is CASSYYPPGGGTEAFF. DNA of the CDR3: TGTGCCAGCAGTTACTACCCGCCGGGGGGTGGCACTGAAGCTTTCTTT.

This clone was seen just once. This may be a read error, as it is one base from a much larger clone. The V gene is TRBV6-1, the J gene TRBJ2-7; D is unclear. The CDR3 is 11 residues long. Germline V gene lookup returns CDR1 MNHNS and CDR2 SASEGT. Trimming shortened V by 4 bases and J by 3 bases, and 4 bases separated the two germline ends. The CDR3 here is CASSGLYEQYF. As DNA, the CDR3 is TGTGCCAGCAGTGGCCTCTACGAGCAGTACTTC.

The sample holds a few counts of this clone. The chain is built from TRBV28 and TRBJ2-3; D is undetermined. This CDR3 comprises 14 residues. Trimming pared 2 bases from V and 4 bases from J, leaving 10 bases between. Germline V lookup: CDR1 MDHEN, CDR2 SYDVKM. For the CDR3, the DNA is TGTGCCAGCAGTTTAAACATCCGCGCAGATACGCAGTATTTT. This translates into CASSLNIRADTQYF.

The table lists this clone with a count of one. This chain uses TRBV19 with TRBJ1-5, with D perhaps matching TRBD1 (5 bases). V gave up 5 bases and J gave up 7 bases, with 21 bases separating them. Germline V CDR1 and CDR2: LNHDA, SQIVND (reference sequence). The CDR3 covers 16 residues. The CDR3 DNA follows: TGTGCCAGTAGTGTGAGGGACGGGCCCTCGGGACAGCCCCAGCATTTT. It specifies CASSVRDGPSGQPQHF.

The rearrangement links TRBV2 to TRBJ2-5; D might be TRBD1 (6 bases). V was cut by 4 bases and J by 1 base, with 10 bases left in between. The CDR3 extends over 14 amino acids. Germline loops: CDR1 SNHLY, CDR2 FYNNEI. DNA of the CDR3: TGTGCCAGCAGTGTACAGGGCCCCCAAGAGACCCAGTACTTC. It is translated as CASSVQGPQETQYF.

The chain has TRBV5-1 and TRBJ2-1; 11 nucleotides agree with TRBD2. Unmatched junction bases numbered 12, after V lost 1 base and J lost 9 bases. The CDR3 is 17 residues long. CDR1 is SGHRS, CDR2 YFSETQ, per germline. CDR3 bases: TGCGCCAGCAGCTTGCTGCTAGCGGGAGGACGAGGAGGTGAGCAGTTCTTC. Its translation: CASSLLLAGGRGGEQFF.

The J gene is TRBJ1-5, the V gene TRBV5-1; tentatively, D is TRBD1 (6 bases). The CDR3 covers 14 residues. Germline V CDR1 and CDR2: SGHRS, YFSETQ. V dropped 4 bases and J dropped 4 bases, with 12 bases sitting between them. DNA for the CDR3: TGCGCCAGCAGCCTCGGACAGAAGAATCAGCCCCAGCATTTT. It encodes CASSLGQKNQPQHF.

This clone occurred a few times. The chain recombines TRBV6-6 with TRBJ2-7; 13 positions agree with TRBD2. The germline CDR1 and CDR2 sequences are MNHNY and SVGAGI (reference sequence). With V trimmed by 9 bases and J by 6 bases, 5 bases remained unmatched. The CDR3 has 13 amino acids. The CDR3 sequence is CASTSGRAREQYF. DNA of the CDR3: TGTGCCAGTACTAGCGGGAGGGCTCGCGAGCAGTACTTC.